Each of the 23 T cell receptor beta chains below was sequenced from the same sample in a study of Graves' ophthalmopathy and Graves' hyperthyroidism. RNA transcripts were the source from which TCR beta CDR3 regions were amplified. Scientists carried out first-round RT-PCR using HTBI primers and then a second-round multiplex PCR. TCRdb processed the multiplex PCR reads anew with MiXCR; each CDR3 protein has one entry. The table has about half a million distinct CDR3 sequences, around 14% seen once. Sequences were obtained from blood. The receptors shown here come from a woman between 25 and 40 years old with Graves' ophthalmopathy.

The sample holds many counts of this clonotype. The chain employs TRBV20-1 and TRBJ2-5; D unclear. This CDR3 contains 12 residues. V lost 5 bases to trimming and J lost 4 bases, with 11 bases between them. The germline V gene has CDR1 DFQATT and CDR2 SNEGSKA (reference sequence). As DNA, the CDR3 is TGCAGTGCTCCGAGTCCCGGAGAGACCCAGTACTTC. Protein: CSAPSPGETQYF.

The sample holds many counts of this clonotype. The chain combines TRBV29-1 with TRBJ1-2, with TRBD1 matching 8 bases. The V gene end was trimmed by 7 bases and the J gene end by 7 bases; junction bases not matched to a gene: 11. CDR3 size: 13 residues. The germline V gene encodes CDR1 SQVTM and CDR2 ANQGSEA. The CDR3 DNA reads TGCAGCGCCCAAAGGCAGGGGGCTACTGGCTACACCTTC. Translation gives CSAQRQGATGYTF.

In this sample, this clonotype turned up many times. The J gene is TRBJ2-3, the V gene TRBV11-2; D gene uncertain. Trimming shortened V by 5 bases and J by 6 bases, and 12 bases separated the two germline ends. The CDR3 sequence is 13 residues long. Germline V gene sequence: CDR1 SGHAT, CDR2 FQNNGV. CDR3 residues: CASSPPPRDTQYF. The CDR3 DNA follows: TGTGCCAGCAGCCCTCCCCCTAGGGATACGCAGTATTTT.

Ten or more counts support this clonotype. The chain has TRBV20-1 and TRBJ1-5; the D is unclear. V lost 6 bases, J lost 4 bases, and 10 bases lay in between. The CDR3 is 12 amino acids. The V gene's germline CDR1 is DFQATT and CDR2 SNEGSKA (reference sequence). The CDR3 spells CSAPVTNQPQHF. The CDR3 nucleotides read TGCAGTGCCCCCGTAACAAATCAGCCCCAGCATTTT.

This clonotype was detected many times. The chain links TRBV5-4 to TRBJ2-7; tentative D call: TRBD2 (6 bases). This CDR3 spans 15 amino acids. Germline CDR1 reads SGHNT; CDR2 reads YYREEE (reference sequence). The ends were cut back, 2 bases at V and 7 bases at J, with 19 bases in the middle. CDR3 sequence (DNA): TGTGCCAGCAGCTTCGTCAGCGGGCAAGGGGAAGAGCAGTACTTC. Its protein product is CASSFVSGQGEEQYF.

In this sample, this clonotype turned up many times. J is TRBJ1-2 and V is TRBV12-3 or TRBV12-4; the D is unclear. Trimming shortened V by 3 bases and J by 0 bases, and 14 bases separated the two germline ends. This CDR3 has 16 amino acids. The DNA of the CDR3 is TGTGCCAGCAGTTTTAAGAGAGGGCTCGCTAACTATGGCTACACCTTC. Translating gives CASSFKRGLANYGYTF.

This clonotype was observed many times. The chain has TRBV12-3 or TRBV12-4 and TRBJ2-7; the D gene is possibly TRBD2 (6 bases). Trimming took 3 bases from V and 2 from J, leaving 11 bases between them. The CDR3 spans 14 residues. The CDR3 region is CASSFSSATYEQYF. The CDR3 coding sequence is TGTGCCAGCAGTTTCTCTAGCGCAACCTACGAGCAGTACTTC.

Many counts were recorded for this clonotype. The chain employs TRBV24-1 and TRBJ2-7; 7 positions match TRBD1. In germline, CDR1 is KGHDR, CDR2 SFDVKD. The CDR3 runs to 13 residues. With V trimmed by 4 bases and J by 5 bases, 4 bases remained unmatched. CDR3 amino acids: CATSDFDRDEQYF. CDR3 coding DNA: TGTGCCACCAGTGACTTCGACAGGGACGAGCAGTACTTC.

This clonotype was picked up many times. This chain connects TRBV11-2 to TRBJ1-1, with D possibly TRBD1 on 5 matching bases. Trimming removed 2 bases from V and 5 bases from J, with 12 bases in between. Germline CDR1 and CDR2: SGHAT and FQNNGV. This CDR3 has 14 amino acids. The CDR3, as DNA: TGTGCCAGCAGCTTAACCAACACAGGAACTGAAGCTTTCTTT. This encodes CASSLTNTGTEAFF.

There are many counts of this clonotype. The rearrangement joins TRBV7-3 to TRBJ2-3; D gene ambiguous. This CDR3 comprises 15 residues. V was clipped by 3 bases and J by 1 base, with 11 bases between them. Germline V gene lookup returns CDR1 SGHTA and CDR2 FQGTGA. CDR3 sequence reads: CASSLTAGRTDTQYF. The CDR3 DNA sequence: TGTGCCAGCAGCTTGACGGCAGGCCGCACAGATACGCAGTATTTT. Looking up the rest from reference TRBV7-3 and TRBJ2-3 gives the full variable domain: GAGVSQTPSNKVTEKGKYVELRCDPISGHTALYWYRQSLGQGPEFLIYFQGTGAADDSGLPNDRFFAVRPEGSVSTLKIQRTERGDSAVYLCASSLTAGRTDTQYFGPGTRLTVL.

This clonotype has at least ten counts. One end of the junction fails to match germline, which may point to a read error. The chain recombines TRBV12-3 or TRBV12-4 with TRBJ2-7, with D perhaps matching TRBD1 (6 bases). The CDR3 extends over 13 amino acids. The CDR3 DNA sequence: TGTGCCGGCAGGGGCCAGGACACCTACGAGCAGTACTTC. Protein: CAGRGQDTYEQYF.

This clonotype was seen repeatedly, ten times or more. The V call is TRBV4-1, the J call TRBJ1-1; maybe TRBD1 (6 bases). Germline lookup yields CDR1 MGHRA and CDR2 YSYEKL. V lost 5 bases to trimming and J lost 2 bases, with 12 bases between them. This CDR3 has 14 amino acids. The CDR3 loop reads CASSYQQGNTEAFF. Here the CDR3 DNA reads TGCGCCAGCAGCTACCAACAGGGAAACACTGAAGCTTTCTTT.

This clonotype was detected many times. V gene TRBV19 combines with J gene TRBJ2-7, with 7 nucleotides matching TRBD1. The CDR3 length is 17 residues. CDR1 and CDR2 from the germline V gene are LNHDA and SQIVND (reference sequence). Losses at the gene ends were 10 bases for V and 0 bases for J; bases not matched to a gene: 18. CDR3: CATAAPGKTGSSYEQYF. CDR3 nucleotides: TGTGCCACCGCGGCCCCCGGGAAGACAGGGAGCTCCTACGAGCAGTACTTC. The whole variable domain, remainder taken from reference TRBV19 and TRBJ2-7, is DGGITQSPKYLFRKEGQNVTLSCEQNLNHDAMYWYRQDPGQGLRLIYYSQIVNDFQKGDIAEGYSVSREKKESFPLTVTSAQKNPTAFYLCATAAPGKTGSSYEQYFGPGTRLTVT.

V usage is TRBV19 and J usage is TRBJ1-1; no reliable D call. The CDR3 sequence is 13 residues long. Deletions cut 2 bases from V and 2 bases from J, with 6 bases between. The germline V gene has CDR1 LNHDA and CDR2 SQIVND (reference sequence). For the CDR3, the DNA is TGTGCCAGTAGTATAATACGAAACACTGAAGCTTTCTTT. This gives the protein CASSIIRNTEAFF.

This clonotype was found many times. The V call is TRBV25-1, the J call TRBJ1-3; the match to TRBD1 covers 8 bases. Germline V gene sequence: CDR1 MGHDK, CDR2 SYGVNS. CDR3 size: 18 residues. Germline trimming cut 0 bases from V and 0 bases from J; bases unmatched to any gene: 7. This CDR3 is CASSEYRSGGSSGNTIYF. In DNA form, the CDR3 reads TGTGCCAGCAGTGAATATCGGTCAGGGGGCAGCTCTGGAAACACCATATATTTT.

V gene TRBV4-1 combines with J gene TRBJ2-5; 11 bases agree with TRBD1. V shed 4 bases and J 2 bases; nucleotides not matched to a gene: 6. The CDR3 runs to 16 residues. CDR1 MGHRA and CDR2 YSYEKL come from the germline V gene. The CDR3 loop reads CASSRSRDRGQETQYF. DNA of the CDR3: TGCGCCAGCAGCCGCTCCCGGGACAGGGGGCAAGAGACCCAGTACTTC.

The table lists this clonotype with many counts. At one of its ends the junction is not consistent with the germline gene, which may arise from a read error. The chain employs TRBV11-1 and TRBJ1-2, with a possible D match to TRBD1 (5 bases). Germline V lookup: CDR1 SGHAT, CDR2 FQDESV (reference sequence). The CDR3 has 20 residues. CDR3 protein: CASRLADRRGGLSEGHGYTF. The CDR3 DNA reads TGTGCCAGCAGATTAGCGGACCGGCGCGGGGGACTATCTGAGGGCCATGGCTACACCTTC.

This clonotype was detected ten times or more. This sequence joins TRBV5-1 and TRBJ2-2, with a weak D call TRBD1 (5 bases). CDR3 length: 15 amino acids. Trimming left V 3 bases short and J 0 bases short, with 9 bases between. Germline assignment: CDR1 SGHRS and CDR2 YFSETQ. The CDR3 here is CASSSRTTNTGELFF. The DNA of the CDR3 is TGCGCCAGCAGCTCCCGGACAACGAACACCGGGGAGCTGTTTTTT.

This clonotype was seen many times. The rearrangement joins TRBV12-3 or TRBV12-4 to TRBJ2-7; 12 positions agree with TRBD1. The V and J ends lost 5 bases and 1 base, in that order; junction bases with no gene match: 9. The CDR3 extends over 17 amino acids. CDR3 residues: CASSPGTGGVRSYEQYF. The CDR3 DNA is TGTGCCAGCAGTCCCGGGACAGGGGGCGTAAGGTCCTACGAGCAGTACTTC.

V usage is TRBV3-1 and J usage is TRBJ1-1; 7 nucleotides line up with TRBD1. The CDR3 loop spans 14 amino acids. V shed 2 bases and J 4 bases; nucleotides not matched to a gene: 4. Germline loops: CDR1 LGHDT, CDR2 YNNKEL (reference sequence). CDR3 sequence: CASSQLGGGTEAFF. The CDR3 bases are TGTGCCAGCAGCCAACTAGGGGGCGGCACTGAAGCTTTCTTT.

This rearrangement joins TRBV7-8 to TRBJ1-1, with a tentative D call TRBD1 (5 bases). Germline-derived CDR1 and CDR2 are SGHVS and FQNEAQ. This CDR3 has 15 amino acids. V lost 5 bases and J lost 2, with 15 bases in between. CDR3 bases: TGTGCCAGCAGCCCATGGTGGGGGGACAACACTGAAGCTTTCTTT. This sequence encodes CASSPWWGDNTEAFF.

This clonotype was detected a few times. The V and J genes are TRBV5-1 and TRBJ1-1; no definite D call. The V and J ends lost 1 base and 2 bases respectively, with 15 bases between them. The CDR3 is 16 amino acids. Germline CDR1 SGHRS, CDR2 YFSETQ. DNA of the CDR3: TGCGCCAGCAGCTTGTTGCCCGACAAAGGAAACACTGAAGCTTTCTTT. It specifies CASSLLPDKGNTEAFF.

This clonotype was counted many times. J is TRBJ2-7 and V is TRBV12-3 or TRBV12-4; no clear D gene. This CDR3 region has 12 residues. Trimming took 6 bases from V and 7 from J, leaving 13 bases between them. The DNA for the CDR3 is TGTGCCAGCAGCTTTAATCGAGGAGAGCAGTACTTC. Translation gives CASSFNRGEQYF.